This T cell receptor (beta chain) was found in a study of post-analysis software for immune sequencing data. Study-wide points: Higher frequency in patients than in controls was seen for about five TRBV segments, with TRBV5-6, TRBV5-1 and TRBV20-1 among them.

This clonotype was observed a handful of times. Antigen specificity is unknown. Germline-derived CDR1 and CDR2 are KGHDR and SFDVKD. The J segment lost 10 bases and the V segment lost 7 bases, leaving 8 bases of the junction unmatched. There are 13 residues in the CDR3. Tagging with unique molecular identifiers was a feature of the TCR beta cDNA libraries. TCRdb called the PCR reads again in MiXCR, with one record for every CDR3 protein. The sample records 350,000 to 450,000 distinct CDR3 sequences, less than 40% being singletons. This sequence was found in a girl aged 2 to 9 with multiple sclerosis. The sample taken for sequencing was blood. V is TRBV24-1 and J is TRBJ1-4, with 7 bases fitting TRBD1. The CDR3 loop reads CATREGTAGKLFF. The CDR3 DNA is TGTGCCACCAGAGAAGGGACAGCCGGAAAACTGTTTTTT.